The 24 T cell receptor beta chains reported below all come from one sample, sequenced in a study of cytomegalovirus exposure and HLA in healthy donors. Some clones are missing from TCRdb's copy, which holds only in-frame ones; the method was immunoSEQ multiplex PCR. The table records some 100,000 clones, about 82% of them present only once. Sequencing was carried out using PBMCs. The receptors were gathered from a man in his late teens or twenties in good health and CMV-seronegative.

The chain employs TRBV30 and TRBJ2-3; D remains ambiguous. CDR3 length: 15 amino acids. Germline-derived CDR1 and CDR2 are GTSNPN and SVGIG (reference sequence). The V end was cut by 4 bases, the J end by 2 bases, with 16 bases between. This CDR3 reads CAWIPPYQDTDTQYF. The CDR3, as DNA: TGTGCCTGGATACCACCATACCAGGACACAGATACGCAGTATTTT.

The rearrangement uses TRBV5-4 and TRBJ2-3; D possibly corresponds to TRBD1 (5 bases). The V gene lost 0 bases and the J gene lost 2 bases, with 13 bases spanning the gap. CDR1 and CDR2 (germline): SGHNT, YYREEE (reference sequence). The CDR3 length is 16 residues. This chain's CDR3 is CASSLDVQGPTDTQYF. DNA for the CDR3: TGTGCCAGCAGCTTGGACGTGCAGGGTCCCACAGATACGCAGTATTTT.

This chain uses TRBV7-9 with TRBJ2-6; D gene ambiguous. This CDR3 spans 17 amino acids. Trimming took off 3 bases at V and 0 bases at J, with 12 bases between the two ends. Germline V lookup: CDR1 SEHNR, CDR2 FQNEAQ (reference sequence). DNA of the CDR3: TGTGCCAGCAGCTTCGACACGAGCCGCTCTGGGGCCAACGTCCTGACTTTC. Amino acids: CASSFDTSRSGANVLTF.

The V gene is TRBV9, the J gene TRBJ1-3; D might be TRBD1 (5 bases). The CDR3 is made up of 16 amino acids. The V and J ends lost 4 bases and 4 bases respectively, with 18 bases between them. In germline, CDR1 is SGDLS, CDR2 YYNGEE. The CDR3 here is CASSPRGELVGNTIYF. CDR3 DNA: TGTGCCAGCAGCCCCCGGGGGGAGCTAGTAGGAAACACCATATATTTT.

The gene calls are TRBV7-9 and TRBJ1-2; D gene unclear. The V end lost 1 base, the J end lost 4 bases, and 7 bases lay between the germline ends. Germline lookup yields CDR1 SEHNR and CDR2 FQNEAQ (reference sequence). This CDR3 region has 13 residues. CDR3 DNA sequence: TGTGCCAGCAGCTTAGGGTCGGGCTATGGCTACACCTTC. Amino acid sequence: CASSLGSGYGYTF.

V usage is TRBV19 and J usage is TRBJ1-6; D not resolved. Trimming took 6 bases from V and 8 from J, leaving 8 bases between them. Germline loops: CDR1 LNHDA, CDR2 SQIVND (reference sequence). The CDR3 runs to 12 residues. CDR3 protein: CASSLVDSPLHF. Written as DNA, the CDR3 is TGTGCCAGTAGCCTCGTAGATTCACCCCTCCACTTT.

This rearrangement joins TRBV4-1 to TRBJ2-2, with a possible D match to TRBD2 (5 bases). This CDR3 has 20 residues. V was clipped by 4 bases and J by 4 bases, with 28 bases between them. Germline V gene data show CDR1 as MGHRA and CDR2 as YSYEKL. The CDR3: CASSPEDGIIPLDGTGELFF. The CDR3 DNA is TGCGCCAGCAGCCCAGAAGACGGGATTATCCCTCTCGACGGCACCGGGGAGCTGTTTTTT.

The V call is TRBV4-1, the J call TRBJ2-2; 11 bases align to TRBD2. This CDR3 comprises 19 residues. J gave up 4 bases and V 3 bases, and 13 bases lay outside the gene matches. Germline CDR1 reads MGHRA; CDR2 reads YSYEKL. CDR3 sequence: CASSHRASGGPAGTGELFF. The CDR3 nucleotides read TGCGCCAGCAGCCATCGGGCTAGCGGGGGGCCCGCGGGCACCGGGGAGCTGTTTTTT.

The chain combines TRBV14 with TRBJ2-5; 8 positions match TRBD1. The V segment lost 1 base and the J segment 5 bases; nucleotides outside the gene matches: 3. The germline gives CDR1 SGHDN, CDR2 FVKESK. This CDR3 contains 14 residues. The CDR3 protein is CASSQGRTGETQYF. Here the CDR3 DNA reads TGTGCCAGCAGCCAAGGGAGGACAGGGGAGACCCAGTACTTC.

This rearrangement joins TRBV4-1 to TRBJ2-5; no reliable D call. V was trimmed by 0 bases and J by 7 bases, leaving 12 bases between them. The CDR3 consists of 14 residues. CDR1 and CDR2 (germline): MGHRA, YSYEKL. Here the CDR3 reads CASSQDILVGTQYF. CDR3 nucleotide sequence: TGCGCCAGCAGCCAAGATATACTTGTTGGGACCCAGTACTTC.

The chain carries TRBV25-1 and TRBJ2-5; the D gene is possibly TRBD1 (5 bases). The CDR3 is 13 residues long. CDR1 is MGHDK and CDR2 is SYGVNS in the germline V gene. Trimming shortened V by 4 bases and J by 5 bases, and 11 bases separated the two germline ends. The CDR3 here is CASSATGRETQYF. In DNA, the CDR3 is TGTGCCAGCAGTGCCACAGGACGTGAGACCCAGTACTTC.

Here the CDR3 reads CASSIDRHYEQYF. CDR3 DNA: TGTGCCAGTAGTATCGACAGACACTACGAGCAGTACTTC. The rearrangement links TRBV19 to TRBJ2-7, with TRBD1 as a possible D gene (5 bases). The CDR3 spans 13 residues. V was clipped by 3 bases and J by 3 bases, with 9 bases between them. CDR1 and CDR2 (germline): LNHDA, SQIVND (reference sequence).

This chain connects TRBV5-5 to TRBJ1-1; possibly TRBD1 for D (6 bases). Germline V gene sequence: CDR1 SGHKS, CDR2 YYEKEE (reference sequence). There are 15 residues in the CDR3. The V and J ends lost 4 bases and 1 base respectively, with 14 bases between them. CDR3 DNA: TGTGCCAGCAGCCCCAGGGAGGGGGGGAACACTGAAGCTTTCTTT. It is translated as CASSPREGGNTEAFF. Supplemented by reference TRBV5-5 and TRBJ1-1, the full variable domain reads DAGVTQSPTHLIKTRGQQVTLRCSPISGHKSVSWYQQVLGQGPQFIFQYYEKEERGRGNFPDRFSARQFPNYSSELNVNALLLGDSALYLCASSPREGGNTEAFFGQGTRLTVV.

The genes are TRBV6-4 and TRBJ2-1; D is undetermined. Trimming shortened V by 3 bases and J by 6 bases, and 12 bases separated the two germline ends. The CDR3 spans 14 residues. Germline values: CDR1 MRHNA, CDR2 SNTAGT. This chain's CDR3 is CASSEALERNEQFF. The CDR3 bases are TGTGCCAGCAGTGAGGCGCTAGAGCGCAATGAGCAGTTCTTC.

The chain recombines TRBV5-1 with TRBJ1-6; D ambiguous. This CDR3 has 15 residues. Germline CDR1 SGHRS, CDR2 YFSETQ. V lost 0 bases and J 8 bases, leaving 12 bases between the germline ends. DNA for the CDR3: TGCGCCAGCAGCTTGGCCGGCCAGAGGTATTCACCCCTCCACTTT. This encodes CASSLAGQRYSPLHF.

The V and J genes are TRBV5-8 and TRBJ1-1; tentative D call: TRBD1 (5 bases). This CDR3 is 14 amino acids long. Per germline, CDR1 SGHTS and CDR2 YDEGEE. Trimming removed 4 bases at V and 5 bases at J, with 15 bases between. DNA for the CDR3: TGTGCCAGCAGCCCTATCGGGGGACGGACTGAAGCTTTCTTT. This encodes CASSPIGGRTEAFF.

The chain employs TRBV5-4 and TRBJ2-1, with D tentatively TRBD2 (5 bases). The CDR3 loop spans 15 amino acids. Between the trimmed V and J ends, which lost 5 bases and 8 bases, there was a span of 20 bases. Per the germline V gene, CDR1 is SGHNT and CDR2 is YYREEE (reference sequence). DNA for the CDR3: TGTGCCAGCAGTCCTCCCAGTTTACTAGGCGATGAGCAGTTCTTC. This codes for CASSPPSLLGDEQFF. The full variable domain, rest sourced from reference TRBV5-4 and TRBJ2-1, is ETGVTQSPTHLIKTRGQQVTLRCSSQSGHNTVSWYQQALGQGPQFIFQYYREEENGRGNFPPRFSGLQFPNYSSELNVNALELDDSALYLCASSPPSLLGDEQFFGPGTRLTVL.

The chain links TRBV7-8 to TRBJ2-1, with 8 positions matching TRBD1. CDR1 SGHVS and CDR2 FQNEAQ come from the germline V gene. V trimming: 5 bases; J trimming: 6 bases; junction bases outside the gene matches: 24. The CDR3 contains 20 residues. CDR3 coding DNA: TGTGCCAGCAGCCGCGGCCCGGGGCAGGGGGCGAAATGGGACTTCAATGAGCAGTTCTTC. It yields the protein CASSRGPGQGAKWDFNEQFF.

The chain is built from TRBV30 and TRBJ2-5, with 12 bases that match TRBD2. This CDR3 has 17 amino acids. Trimming removed 2 bases from V and 4 bases from J; junction bases left unmatched: 11. CDR1 GTSNPN and CDR2 SVGIG come from the germline V gene (reference sequence). CDR3 DNA sequence: TGTGCCTGGAGTCCACTTCGGACTAGCGGGATAGGAGAGACCCAGTACTTC. Translation gives CAWSPLRTSGIGETQYF.

The genes are TRBV6-6 and TRBJ2-7; 7 bases agree with TRBD2. The length of the CDR3 is 12 residues. The J segment lost 3 bases and the V segment lost 8 bases, leaving 4 bases of the junction unmatched. Germline-derived CDR1 and CDR2 are MNHNY and SVGAGI (reference sequence). This chain's CDR3 is CASGLVNYEQYF. In DNA form, the CDR3 reads TGTGCCAGCGGACTAGTTAACTACGAGCAGTACTTC.

This clone was seen a handful of times. The J gene is TRBJ2-5, the V gene TRBV19; 7 nucleotides match TRBD2. This CDR3 comprises 13 residues. The V gene end was trimmed by 8 bases and the J gene end by 4 bases; junction bases not matched to a gene: 7. Germline V gene sequence: CDR1 LNHDA, CDR2 SQIVND (reference sequence). The CDR3 sequence is CASGGTTRETQYF. The CDR3 DNA is TGTGCCAGTGGGGGGACTACCCGAGAGACCCAGTACTTC.

A single count supports this clone. This chain connects TRBV29-1 to TRBJ1-1; D is undetermined. Germline V gene data show CDR1 as SQVTM and CDR2 as ANQGSEA. This CDR3 is built from 11 residues. V was cut by 7 bases and J by 2 bases, with 8 bases left in between. The CDR3 DNA is TGCAGCGCCCACATAAACACTGAAGCTTTCTTT. This translates into CSAHINTEAFF.

This chain links TRBV2 with TRBJ1-4; 9 positions match TRBD1. The ends lost 8 bases at V and 8 bases at J; junction bases unmatched: 9. The germline CDR1 and CDR2 sequences are SNHLY and FYNNEI. CDR3 length: 14 amino acids. The CDR3 DNA sequence: TGTGCCAGCTCCAACTCCGGGACAGGGGAAAAACTGTTTTTT. This encodes CASSNSGTGEKLFF.

The CDR3 nucleotides read TGCAGCGTCGAGGCCGGGACTAGCGGGGCCTACGAGCAGTACTTC. Translated, it gives CSVEAGTSGAYEQYF. The J gene is TRBJ2-7, the V gene TRBV29-1; 13 nucleotides align to TRBD2. Germline V gene data show CDR1 as SQVTM and CDR2 as ANQGSEA. The trim removed 6 bases at V and 2 bases at J, leaving 7 bases unmatched. This CDR3 has 15 residues.